This T cell receptor (beta chain) came from a study of identical twins. Study-wide findings and caveats: Models underestimated how often monozygotic twins shared out-of-frame TCR alpha. Sequences that were out-of-frame, alpha and twin-shared displayed an excess of low generation probability.

This clonotype was found a few times. Its antigen is still unknown. The germline gives CDR1 MNHEY, CDR2 SMNVEV (reference sequence). V was pared by 7 bases and J by 0 bases, with 9 bases of the junction left unmatched. There are 15 residues in the CDR3. TCRdb reanalysed the 5' RACE reads using MiXCR and keeps one entry per CDR3 protein. This table holds 350,000 to 450,000 distinct CDR3 sequences, around 18% found once. The sequenced material came from naive T cells sorted from blood. The clonotype originates from a man aged 50 to 59 in good health. The chain carries TRBV27 and TRBJ2-7; 7 bases align to TRBD2. In DNA form, the CDR3 reads TGTGCCAGCAATCCATTCCCTAGCGGCTCCTACGAGCAGTACTTC. Translating it yields CASNPFPSGSYEQYF.